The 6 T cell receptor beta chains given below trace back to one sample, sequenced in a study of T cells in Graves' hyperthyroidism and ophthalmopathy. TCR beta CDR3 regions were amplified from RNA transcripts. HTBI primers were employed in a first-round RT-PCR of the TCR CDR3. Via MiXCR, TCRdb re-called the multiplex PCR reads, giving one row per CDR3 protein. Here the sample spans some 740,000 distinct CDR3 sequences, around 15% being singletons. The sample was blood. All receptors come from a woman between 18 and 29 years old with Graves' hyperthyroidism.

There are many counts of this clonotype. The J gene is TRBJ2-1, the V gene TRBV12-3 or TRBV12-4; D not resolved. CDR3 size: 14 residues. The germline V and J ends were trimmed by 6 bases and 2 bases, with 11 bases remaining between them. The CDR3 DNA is TGTGCCAGCAGCCCCACGGGCCCCTACAATGAGCAGTTCTTC. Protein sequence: CASSPTGPYNEQFF.

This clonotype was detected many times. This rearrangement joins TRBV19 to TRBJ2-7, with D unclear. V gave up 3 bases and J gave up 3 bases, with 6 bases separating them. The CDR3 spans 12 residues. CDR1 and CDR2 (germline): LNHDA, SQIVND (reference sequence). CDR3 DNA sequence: TGTGCCAGTAGTATTGCTGTCTACGAGCAGTACTTC. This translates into CASSIAVYEQYF.

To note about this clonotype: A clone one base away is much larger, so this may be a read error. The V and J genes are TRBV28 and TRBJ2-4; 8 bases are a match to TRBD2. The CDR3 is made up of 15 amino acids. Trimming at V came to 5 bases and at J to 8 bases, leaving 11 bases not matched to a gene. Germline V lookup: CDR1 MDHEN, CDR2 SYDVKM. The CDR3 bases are TGTGCCAGCAGTGCACCGGGACTAGGAGAAGACATTCAGTACTTC. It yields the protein CASSAPGLGEDIQYF. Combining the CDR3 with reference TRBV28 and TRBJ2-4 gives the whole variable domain DVKVTQSSRYLVKRTGEKVFLECVQDMDHENMFWYRQDPGLGLRLIYFSYDVKMKEKGDIPEGYSVSREKKERFSLILESASTNQTSMYLCASSAPGLGEDIQYFGAGTRLSVL.

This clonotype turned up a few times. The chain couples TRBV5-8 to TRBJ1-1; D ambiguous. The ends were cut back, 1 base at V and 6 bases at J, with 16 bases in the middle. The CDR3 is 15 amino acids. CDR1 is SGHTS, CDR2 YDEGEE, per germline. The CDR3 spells CASSLPRPDGAEAFF. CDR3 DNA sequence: TGTGCCAGCAGCTTGCCCCGGCCCGATGGGGCTGAAGCTTTCTTT.

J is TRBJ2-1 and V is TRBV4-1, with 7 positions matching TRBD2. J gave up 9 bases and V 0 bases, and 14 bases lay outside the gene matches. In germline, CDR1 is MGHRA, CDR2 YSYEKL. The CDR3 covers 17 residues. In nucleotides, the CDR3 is TGCGCCAGCAGCCAAGAGGGGAGCGGGAATTATTTTCGTGAGCAGTTCTTC. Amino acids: CASSQEGSGNYFREQFF.

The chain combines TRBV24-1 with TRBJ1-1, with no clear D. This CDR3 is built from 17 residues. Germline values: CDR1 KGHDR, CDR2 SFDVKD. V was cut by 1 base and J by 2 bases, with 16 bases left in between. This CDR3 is CATSDFRRVWGNTEAFF. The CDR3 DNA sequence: TGTGCCACCAGTGATTTCAGGCGTGTATGGGGTAACACTGAAGCTTTCTTT.